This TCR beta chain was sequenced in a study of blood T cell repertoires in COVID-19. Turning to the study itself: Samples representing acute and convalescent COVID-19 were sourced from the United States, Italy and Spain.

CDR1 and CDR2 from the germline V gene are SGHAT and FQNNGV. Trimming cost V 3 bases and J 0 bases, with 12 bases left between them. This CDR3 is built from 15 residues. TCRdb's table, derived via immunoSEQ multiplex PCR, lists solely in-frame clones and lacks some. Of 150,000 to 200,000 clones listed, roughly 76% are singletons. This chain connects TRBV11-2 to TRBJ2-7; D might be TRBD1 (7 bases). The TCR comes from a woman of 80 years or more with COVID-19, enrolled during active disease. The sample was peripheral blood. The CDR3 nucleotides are TGTGCCAGCAGCTTTTCCCAGGGGGGCTCCTACGAGCAGTACTTC. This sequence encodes CASSFSQGGSYEQYF.